The present TCR beta chain was sequenced within a study of Graves' ophthalmopathy and Graves' hyperthyroidism. Study-level background: There was a collection of peripheral blood at initial diagnosis, before any treatment. Study-level results: It was with 65% to 71% sensitivity and about 72% specificity that the model predicted ophthalmopathy progression.

TCR beta CDR3 amplification used RNA transcripts. In the first round, RT-PCR was carried out with HTBI primers, and a multiplex PCR formed the second round. TCRdb analysed the multiplex PCR reads with MiXCR anew, one entry per CDR3 protein. The sample carries approximately 50,000 distinct CDR3 sequences, around half recorded once. This clonotype appeared many times. Its antigen is not known. The CDR3 is made up of 16 amino acids. Trimming removed 4 bases from V and 6 bases from J; junction bases left unmatched: 13. Germline values: CDR1 SGHAT, CDR2 FQNNGV. The sample comprised peripheral blood. The chain couples TRBV11-2 to TRBJ2-7, with 9 bases matching TRBD1. The clonotype was recovered from an adult man with Graves' ophthalmopathy. CDR3 region: CASSSLRHRGPSEQYF. CDR3 bases: TGTGCCAGCAGCTCCCTTCGGCACAGGGGGCCCTCCGAGCAGTACTTC.